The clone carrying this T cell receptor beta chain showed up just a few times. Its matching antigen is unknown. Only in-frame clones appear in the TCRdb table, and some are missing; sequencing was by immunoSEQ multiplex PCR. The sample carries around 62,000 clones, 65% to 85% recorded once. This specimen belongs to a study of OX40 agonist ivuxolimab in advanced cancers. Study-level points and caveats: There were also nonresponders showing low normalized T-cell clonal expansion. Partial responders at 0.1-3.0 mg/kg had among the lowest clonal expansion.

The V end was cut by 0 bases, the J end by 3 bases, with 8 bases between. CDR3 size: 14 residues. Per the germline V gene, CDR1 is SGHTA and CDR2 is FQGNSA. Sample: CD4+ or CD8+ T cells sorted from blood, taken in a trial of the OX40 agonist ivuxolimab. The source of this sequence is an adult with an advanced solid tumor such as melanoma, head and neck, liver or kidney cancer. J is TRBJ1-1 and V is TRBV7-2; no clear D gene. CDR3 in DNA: TGTGCCAGCAGCTTAGCGGTCTTTGACACTGAAGCTTTCTTT. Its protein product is CASSLAVFDTEAFF.